The present TCR beta chain was sequenced within a study of Graves' ophthalmopathy and Graves' hyperthyroidism. As for this clonotype: What it binds is unknown.

Amplified TCR beta CDR3 regions were obtained using RNA transcripts as template. HTBI primers served in a first-round RT-PCR, which a second-round multiplex PCR followed. A single record per CDR3 protein comes from TCRdb applying MiXCR to the multiplex PCR reads. The sample has almost 750,000 distinct CDR3 sequences, 40% seen once. Study-wide findings and caveats: In blood, most expanded thyroid clonotypes above 0.001 frequency were also detected.

V was cut by 3 bases and J by 7 bases, with 13 bases left in between. CDR1 and CDR2 (germline): SQVTM, ANQGSEA. The CDR3 contains 12 residues. The source of this sequence is an adult man with Graves' ophthalmopathy. The V call is TRBV29-1, the J call TRBJ2-7, with D perhaps TRBD1 or TRBD2 (5 bases each). The sample consisted of peripheral blood. Here the CDR3 reads CSVDGGAGEQYF. For the CDR3, the DNA is TGCAGCGTTGATGGTGGGGCGGGTGAGCAGTACTTC.